This T cell receptor (beta chain) appears in the sequencing data of a study of blood T cell repertoires in COVID-19. Participants spanned ages roughly 18 to 95 years and resided in 24 US areas. Some clones are missing from TCRdb's copy, which holds only in-frame ones; the method was immunoSEQ multiplex PCR. The repertoire holds about 250,000 clones, 70% to 90% seen once, with around 15% in the top ten. Germline lookup yields CDR1 SGHAT and CDR2 FQNNGV. The CDR3 is 17 amino acids. V was pared by 2 bases and J by 3 bases, with 9 bases of the junction left unmatched. This TCR came from a man younger than 35 who had recovered from COVID-19. Sequencing input: PBMCs or T cells enriched from blood (not recorded which). The chain couples TRBV11-2 to TRBJ2-1; TRBD2 agrees at 8 bases. Written as DNA, the CDR3 is TGTGCCAGCAGCTTAATGATTAGCGGGGTAGGCTACAATGAGCAGTTCTTC. Amino acids: CASSLMISGVGYNEQFF.